The TCR beta chain under discussion was sequenced for a study of T cells after yellow fever vaccination. Overall study findings and caveats: Primary-vaccination clones mostly resurfaced post-booster (nearly 97% CD4, roughly 90% CD8). Few clonotypes appeared in both CD4 and CD8 compartments.

Each CDR3 protein is one row after TCRdb ran MiXCR on the 5' RACE reads. This table has 150,000 to 200,000 distinct CDR3 sequences, about 7% appearing once. Trimming took 2 bases from V and 6 from J, leaving 13 bases between them. Germline loops: CDR1 MGHRA, CDR2 YSYEKL. This CDR3 contains 14 residues. This clonotype was detected ten times or more. Its antigen is currently unknown. The starting material was CD4+ T cells sorted from PBMCs, obtained more than 4 days after the first yellow fever vaccination. V and J are TRBV4-1 and TRBJ2-5; weak D call: TRBD2 (7 bases). The sequence came from a man aged 18-30 years who received the YFV17D yellow fever vaccine. The CDR3 nucleotides are TGCGCCAGCAGCCAAAGGGGGGGCTGGAAGACCCAGTACTTC. This codes for CASSQRGGWKTQYF.